Following are 20 T cell receptor beta chains from one sample sequenced in a study of CD8+CD57+ T cells in acquired aplastic anemia. Genomic DNA served as template for TCR beta VDJ and CDR3 profiling. MiXCR, applied by TCRdb to the reads, yields one record per CDR3 protein. The sample lists roughly 300,000 distinct CDR3 sequences, 56% occurring once. Sequencing used sorted CD4+, CD8+, or CD8+CD57+ T cells (not recorded which) from PBMCs. The receptors derive from a human donor with severe aplastic anemia or a healthy control (not recorded which).

The chain combines TRBV15 with TRBJ2-3, with D perhaps TRBD2 (6 bases). CDR1 and CDR2 (germline): LNHNV, YYDKDF (reference sequence). The V and J ends lost 1 base and 0 bases respectively, with 8 bases between them. CDR3 length: 15 amino acids. CDR3 nucleotides: TGTGCCACCAGCAGAGGGGAGGCTAGCACAGATACGCAGTATTTT. This gives the protein CATSRGEASTDTQYF.

The genes are TRBV24-1 and TRBJ2-3, with D hard to call. With 2 bases removed from V and 0 bases from J, the gap between germline ends came to 11 bases. This CDR3 is built from 16 residues. The V gene's germline CDR1 is KGHDR and CDR2 SFDVKD. The CDR3 loop reads CATSDSGASSTDTQYF. The CDR3 DNA reads TGTGCCACCAGTGATTCTGGAGCCTCTAGCACAGATACGCAGTATTTT.

V usage is TRBV24-1 and J usage is TRBJ1-4; D ambiguous. This CDR3 region has 14 residues. V was shortened by 3 bases and J by 0 bases, with 4 bases between the two germline ends. The germline V gene has CDR1 KGHDR and CDR2 SFDVKD. This chain's CDR3 is CATSDGATNEKLFF. The CDR3 DNA reads as TGTGCCACCAGTGATGGTGCAACTAATGAAAAACTGTTTTTT.

V gene TRBV7-9 combines with J gene TRBJ2-2; a weak D match, TRBD1 (5 bases). Per germline, CDR1 SEHNR and CDR2 FQNEAQ (reference sequence). Between the trimmed V and J ends, which lost 3 bases and 3 bases, there was a span of 14 bases. CDR3 length equals 16 residues. The CDR3 protein is CASSFDSGTDTGELFF. The DNA of the CDR3 is TGTGCCAGCAGCTTTGACAGTGGCACGGACACCGGGGAGCTGTTTTTT.

This clonotype was counted between two and nine times. This chain links TRBV10-3 with TRBJ1-1, with D possibly TRBD1 on 6 matching bases. The ends were cut back, 5 bases at V and 1 base at J, with 11 bases in the middle. Germline V CDR1 and CDR2: ENHRY, SYGVKD. This CDR3 has 14 residues. The CDR3 region is CAISPGTKNTEAFF. CDR3 DNA sequence: TGTGCCATCAGTCCCGGGACAAAGAACACTGAAGCTTTCTTT.

The rearrangement uses TRBV19 and TRBJ2-2; D gene uncertain. V was trimmed by 7 bases and J by 9 bases, leaving 6 bases between them. Germline values: CDR1 LNHDA, CDR2 SQIVND (reference sequence). The CDR3 has 10 amino acids. DNA for the CDR3: TGTGCCAGTAACTCCCGGGAGCTGTTTTTT. Its translation is CASNSRELFF.

This rearrangement joins TRBV15 to TRBJ2-7, with TRBD2 identical over 9 bases. Germline lookup yields CDR1 LNHNV and CDR2 YYDKDF (reference sequence). The CDR3 contains 14 residues. V dropped 6 bases and J dropped 1; count of bases not matched to a gene: 4. CDR3 loop: CATRSTSGSYEQYF. CDR3 nucleotides: TGTGCCACCAGATCGACTAGCGGATCCTACGAGCAGTACTTC. The full variable domain, rest sourced from reference TRBV15 and TRBJ2-7, is DAMVIQNPRYQVTQFGKPVTLSCSQTLNHNVMYWYQQKSSQAPKLLFHYYDKDFNNEADTPDNFQSRRPNTSFCFLDIRSPGLGDTAMYLCATRSTSGSYEQYFGPGTRLTVT.

Points on this clonotype: Mismatch with germline at one junction end may stem from a read error. The chain's CDR3 is CASSLHGGSYQSGNIIYF. For the CDR3, the DNA is TGTGCCAGTAGTCTCCACGGGGGATCCTACCAATCTGGAAACATCATATATTTT. This chain uses TRBV19 with TRBJ1-3, with D tentatively TRBD1 (5 bases). The V gene's germline CDR1 is LNHDA and CDR2 SQIVND (reference sequence). The CDR3 is 18 residues long.

J is TRBJ1-3 and V is TRBV5-1, with no clear D. Trimming pared 1 base from V and 8 bases from J, leaving 16 bases between. The germline V gene has CDR1 SGHRS and CDR2 YFSETQ. This CDR3 is 15 amino acids long. The CDR3 DNA reads TGCGCCAGCAGCTTGCGCGCGGGAGATGGCTACACCATATATTTT. Translating it yields CASSLRAGDGYTIYF.

The table lists this clonotype with a count of one. The V and J genes are TRBV5-1 and TRBJ1-2, with TRBD1 matching over 10 bases. CDR1 and CDR2 (germline): SGHRS, YFSETQ. Trimming at V came to 0 bases and at J to 2 bases, leaving 7 bases not matched to a gene. The CDR3 consists of 17 residues. The CDR3 nucleotides read TGCGCCAGCAGCTTGGCCACAGGACAGGGGGGAAACTATGGCTACACCTTC. This codes for CASSLATGQGGNYGYTF.

This clonotype was found many times. The J gene is TRBJ2-5, the V gene TRBV5-8; 7 bases map to TRBD2. V was clipped by 4 bases and J by 5 bases; unmatched bases: 8. The CDR3 runs 14 residues. Germline V lookup: CDR1 SGHTS, CDR2 YDEGEE. CDR3 bases: TGTGCCAGCAGCCTCGATACTAGCGACGAGACCCAGTACTTC. Amino acid sequence: CASSLDTSDETQYF.

The chain combines TRBV2 with TRBJ2-7; D is possibly TRBD2 (6 bases). CDR3 length: 13 residues. The germline gives CDR1 SNHLY, CDR2 FYNNEI. Trimming cost V 9 bases and J 12 bases, with 24 bases left between them. CDR3 amino acids: CASSSIPPYGGYF. The CDR3 DNA is TGTGCCAGTAGTTCGATCCCGCCGTACGGGGGGTACTTC.

This clonotype was seen many times. The rearrangement joins TRBV4-2 to TRBJ2-1; 9 bases are a match to TRBD2. V trimming: 0 bases; J trimming: 7 bases; junction bases outside the gene matches: 4. There are 15 residues in the CDR3. Germline CDR1 reads LGHNA; CDR2 reads YNFKEQ. Written as DNA, the CDR3 is TGTGCCAGCAGCCAAGAGGCGGGGGGGCCGAATGAGCAGTTCTTC. Its translation: CASSQEAGGPNEQFF.

The chain combines TRBV2 with TRBJ1-1; 7 nucleotides align to TRBD1. In germline, CDR1 is SNHLY, CDR2 FYNNEI. The CDR3 loop spans 14 amino acids. Trimming removed 7 bases from V and 4 bases from J; junction bases left unmatched: 9. Here the CDR3 DNA reads TGTGCCAGCACCGGTACAGGGGCGGTCACTGAAGCTTTCTTT. Residues: CASTGTGAVTEAFF.

The V and J genes are TRBV7-2 and TRBJ2-1, with 9 bases lining up with TRBD2. The CDR3 is 13 residues long. V trimming: 8 bases; J trimming: 4 bases; junction bases outside the gene matches: 3. From germline, CDR1 is SGHTA and CDR2 FQGNSA. The CDR3 nucleotides are TGTGCCAGCGGCGGGAGGGCGTACAATGAGCAGTTCTTC. Translation gives CASGGRAYNEQFF.

This clonotype showed up just once. J is TRBJ2-3 and V is TRBV15; a weak D match, TRBD2 (6 bases). CDR1 LNHNV and CDR2 YYDKDF come from the germline V gene (reference sequence). The CDR3 is 14 residues long. Trimming took off 1 base at V and 7 bases at J, with 12 bases between the two ends. The CDR3 nucleotides are TGTGCCACCAGCAGAGTAGCGGAAGCCAATACGCAGTATTTT. Its protein is CATSRVAEANTQYF.

In the case of this clonotype: The germline gene is not matched at one end of the junction; a read error may be the cause. The chain combines TRBV18 with TRBJ1-4, with D unresolved. The germline gives CDR1 KGHSH, CDR2 LQKENI. This CDR3 is built from 13 residues. The CDR3 is CASSDQYNEKLSF. Written as DNA, the CDR3 is TGTGCCAGCTCAGATCAGTATAATGAAAAACTGTCTTTT. The full variable domain, in which reference TRBV18 and TRBJ1-4 provide the parts outside the CDR3, is NAGVMQNPRHLVRRRGQEARLRCSPMKGHSHVYWYRQLPEEGLKFMVYLQKENIIDESGMPKERFSAEFPKEGPSILRIQQVVRGDSAAYFCASSDQYNEKLSFGSGTQLSVL.

This clonotype has at least ten counts. The gene calls are TRBV5-1 and TRBJ1-1; the D gene is possibly TRBD1 (5 bases). Germline CDR1 and CDR2: SGHRS and YFSETQ. V was clipped by 2 bases and J by 3 bases, with 8 bases between them. This CDR3 is 13 amino acids long. The CDR3 sequence is CASSFGGDTEAFF. DNA for the CDR3: TGCGCCAGCAGCTTTGGGGGGGACACTGAAGCTTTCTTT.

As for this clonotype: In this CDR3 the conserved last residue, phenylalanine or tryptophan, is missing, so a read error is likely. The chain joins TRBV20-1 to TRBJ2-2; D remains ambiguous. CDR1 and CDR2 (germline): DFQATT, SNEGSKA (reference sequence). CDR3 length equals 14 residues. The germline V and J ends were trimmed by 5 bases and 2 bases, with 12 bases remaining between them. CDR3 in amino acids: CSAVGLLNTGELFL. CDR3 nucleotide sequence: TGCAGTGCTGTAGGCCTACTTAACACCGGGGAGCTGTTTCTT.

This rearrangement joins TRBV7-2 to TRBJ2-2; a possible D gene is TRBD1 (5 bases). V was clipped by 2 bases and J by 6 bases, with 10 bases between them. The germline V gene encodes CDR1 SGHTA and CDR2 FQGNSA. The length of the CDR3 is 14 residues. This CDR3 reads CASSLSRVSGELFF. The CDR3 region has the DNA TGTGCCAGCAGCTTAAGCAGGGTTTCCGGGGAGCTGTTTTTT.